The following is a T cell receptor (beta chain) sequence with its context. The antigen remains unidentified. The V gene's germline CDR1 is LNHNV and CDR2 YYDKDF (reference sequence). CDR3 length equals 14 residues. The V gene lost 3 bases and the J gene lost 6 bases, with 12 bases spanning the gap. Libraries were prepared by immunoSEQ multiplex PCR; TCRdb keeps only in-frame clonotypes and omits some of them. Here the sample spans a few million clones, approximately 93% being singletons. This sample is part of a study of shared clonotypes between healthy human individuals. CD45RA+ naive and CD45RA-negative memory subsets were separated from CD4+ cells. Study-wide findings and caveats: Memory subsets had estimated richness that was generally smaller than that of naive subsets. Around 5% of naive CD4 clonotypes were common to several donors.

The TCR sequence derives from a young man in good health. Some clones in this sample may be carry-over from other donors' samples. This sequence joins TRBV15 and TRBJ2-1; TRBD2 might be the D (6 bases). The sample taken for sequencing was naive CD4+ T cells from PBMCs. Regarding subset: CD45RA+ positively selected. The CDR3 protein is CATSSSHGGNEQFF. The CDR3 DNA reads TGTGCCACCAGCAGCTCCCACGGGGGCAATGAGCAGTTCTTC.